Listed below are T cell receptor beta chains from one sample, sequenced in a study of blood T cell repertoires in COVID-19. Clones were sequenced by immunoSEQ multiplex PCR, and TCRdb holds only the in-frame ones, with some missing. The sample carries 120,000 or so clones, 65% to 90% recorded once. The specimen was peripheral blood. Every receptor here comes from an elderly man with active or convalescent COVID-19. CDR3s include the opening cysteine and the closing phenylalanine or tryptophan. D genes are given only for firm matches. Expanded clones are given a class, and other clones once, few, many or no size at all.

V,D,size,J,DNA,CDR3
TRBV6-2/TRBV6-3,NA,NA,TRBJ2-3,TGTGCCAGCAGTTACTCGGAACAGGACACAGATACGCAGTATTTT,CASSYSEQDTDTQYF
TRBV5-1,NA,NA,TRBJ2-6,TGCGCCAGCAGCTTCTCAAACAGGCCCTCTGGGGCCAACGTCCTGACTTTC,CASSFSNRPSGANVLTF
TRBV4-3,NA,once,TRBJ1-6,TGCGCCAGCAGCCAAGTAACGGGGGGCTCGGTTTCACCCCTCCACTTT,CASSQVTGGSVSPLHF
TRBV7-9,TRBD1,once,TRBJ1-4,TGTGCCAGCAGCTCTGGGACAGGAAATGAAAAACTGTTTTTT,CASSSGTGNEKLFF
TRBV14,TRBD1,NA,TRBJ2-7,TGTGCCAGCAGCTTCACTAATACAGGGGACTACGAGCAGTACTTC,CASSFTNTGDYEQYF
TRBV6-1,TRBD1,NA,TRBJ1-6,TGTGCCAGCAGTGAGGGTCGGACAGGGGCGAATAATTCACCCCTCCACTTT,CASSEGRTGANNSPLHF
TRBV2,TRBD1,NA,TRBJ1-4,TGTGCCAGCAACAGGGGACTCGAGGAAAAACTGTTTTTT,CASNRGLEEKLFF
TRBV6-4,NA,NA,TRBJ2-7,TGTGCCAGCAGTGACTCTACAGGTTTATACTTC,CASSDSTGLYF
TRBV5-6,NA,once,TRBJ1-3,TGTGCCAGCAGCCTCCACAGGTCTGAGGGAAACACCATATATTTT,CASSLHRSEGNTIYF
TRBV6-5,TRBD1,NA,TRBJ2-7,TGTGCCAGCAGTTACTCGACAGGGAATCTCTACGAGCAGTACTTC,CASSYSTGNLYEQYF
TRBV5-1,TRBD1,NA,TRBJ2-7,TGCGCCAGCAGCTTTAAGACAGGGGAGTACGAGCAGTACTTC,CASSFKTGEYEQYF
TRBV9,TRBD2,NA,TRBJ2-1,TGTGCCAGCAGCTCGGGGGGGAGCTCCTACAATGAGCAGTTCTTC,CASSSGGSSYNEQFF
TRBV3-1/TRBV3-2,NA,NA,TRBJ1-2,TGTGCCAGCAGCCAAGCAGGCCAGATCTATGGCTACACCTTC,CASSQAGQIYGYTF
TRBV4-1,NA,NA,TRBJ1-6,TGCGCCAGCAGCCTGAGGAATTCACCCCTCCACTTT,CASSLRNSPLHF
TRBV19,TRBD1,NA,TRBJ1-1,TGTGCCAGTAGTTCACAGGGGTGGTGGGCTTTCTTT,CASSSQGWWAFF
TRBV6-5,NA,NA,TRBJ2-1,TGTGCCGGCCGGACGGAGGCTTCCTACAATGAGCAGTTCTTC,CAGRTEASYNEQFF
TRBV10-3,TRBD1,NA,TRBJ2-2,TGTGCCACGGAGGCGCGACAGGGCTCCGGGGAGCTGTTTTTT,CATEARQGSGELFF